This T cell receptor (beta chain) appears in the sequencing data of a study of blood T cell repertoires in COVID-19. V lost 0 bases to trimming and J lost 4 bases, with 12 bases between them. Germline loops: CDR1 SNHLY, CDR2 FYNNEI. This CDR3 region has 15 residues. The data were produced by immunoSEQ multiplex PCR, yet TCRdb's version contains in-frame clones alone and is incomplete. The sample carries roughly 70,000 clones, under 90% recorded once. The sequence derives from a man between 60 and 75 years old with acute or convalescent COVID-19. Material for sequencing was peripheral blood. The rearrangement joins TRBV2 to TRBJ1-2; TRBD1 might be the D (5 bases). CDR3 bases: TGTGCCAGCAGTGAAGCGCAGGGTAAGGCCTATGGCTACACCTTC. Its protein is CASSEAQGKAYGYTF.